This is a list of T cell receptor beta chains from one sample in a study of T cell changes during pregnancy in multiple sclerosis. Here immunoSEQ multiplex PCR was the method, and the copy in TCRdb shows in-frame clones only, minus some. Among around 100,000 clones listed, roughly 90% were seen once. Sequencing was performed on peripheral blood, taken after pregnancy. All receptors derive from a female donor with multiple sclerosis, enrolled in a pregnancy study. The CDR3 runs from the conserved cysteine through the conserved F or W. The D gene is left open where the match is weak. For some rows the clone size is stated as once, few or many, or as a class when expanded; others skip it.

v_gene	j_gene	d_gene	abundance	CDR3nt	CDR3aa
TRBV6-5	TRBJ1-1	.	once	TGTGCCAGCAGGGTCCGAGGGGGGGCTGAAGCTTTCTTT	CASRVRGGAEAFF
TRBV10-3	TRBJ1-5	.	.	TGTGCCATCAGTGATTTTGAGGCCCAGCCCCAGCATTTT	CAISDFEAQPQHF
TRBV14	TRBJ1-2	.	.	TGTGCCAGCAGCCAAGATTGGGCAGACAGATATGGCTACACCTTC	CASSQDWADRYGYTF
TRBV10-3	TRBJ2-3	TRBD2	.	TGTGCCATCAGCCAGACCCTAGCGGGGGGGGTCACAGATACGCAGTATTTT	CAISQTLAGGVTDTQYF
TRBV6-5	TRBJ1-2	.	.	TGTGCCAGCAGTTACAGTGGGGGGGCGGATGGAAGGGGCTACACCTTC	CASSYSGGADGRGYTF
TRBV11-2	TRBJ2-7	.	.	TGTGCCAGCAGCGTCGACAGAAACGAGCAGTACTTC	CASSVDRNEQYF
TRBV18	TRBJ2-3	.	.	TGTGCCAGCTCACCACTTGAGAACACAGATACGCAGTATTTT	CASSPLENTDTQYF
TRBV5-6	TRBJ2-3	TRBD1	.	TGTGCCAGCAGCTTGCGGGACAGGGGCACAGATACGCAGTATTTT	CASSLRDRGTDTQYF
TRBV19	TRBJ2-2	TRBD1	.	TGTGCCAGTAGTATAGACGGACAGGGCAAGCTGTTTTTT	CASSIDGQGKLFF
TRBV29-1	TRBJ2-3	.	.	TGCAGCGTTGTATCAGGGAAACGAACAGATACGCAGTATTTT	CSVVSGKRTDTQYF
TRBV5-8	TRBJ2-5	.	.	TGTGCCAGCGGCAGACACAGGTTATCAGGAGAGACCCAGTACTTC	CASGRHRLSGETQYF
TRBV7-8	TRBJ1-5	TRBD1	few	TGTGCCAGCAGCTTAGCCTCCGCGACAGGGATTAGCAATCAGCCCCAGCATTTT	CASSLASATGISNQPQHF
TRBV7-8	TRBJ2-7	TRBD1	.	TGTGCCAGCAGCCCACAGGGGGACCCCTCCTACGAGCAGTACTTC	CASSPQGDPSYEQYF
TRBV7-6	TRBJ1-6	.	.	TGTGCCAGCAGCCCCGTACCGGGTTCACCCCTCCACTTT	CASSPVPGSPLHF
TRBV18	TRBJ1-1	.	.	TGTGCCAGCTCAACTAGGGTGGGCGACACTGAAGCTTTCTTT	CASSTRVGDTEAFF
TRBV7-9	TRBJ2-7	TRBD2	.	TGTGCCAGCAGTTCCCGAGGGACTAGCGGGTTATACGAGCAGTACTTC	CASSSRGTSGLYEQYF
TRBV5-1	TRBJ1-1	.	.	TGCGCCAGCAGCGGAGGAGGGGCCCTGAACACTGAAGCTTTCTTT	CASSGGGALNTEAFF
TRBV6-1	TRBJ1-2	.	.	TGTGCCAGCAGTGAAGGAGCTTTCTCGGATGGCTACACCTTC	CASSEGAFSDGYTF
TRBV6-5	TRBJ1-3	.	once	TGTGCCAGCAGTTCTATAGCTGGAAACACCATATATTTT	CASSSIAGNTIYF
TRBV18	TRBJ1-1	.	.	TGTGCCAGCTCAGCAGCGGACGGTTGGACCTATGAAGCTTTCTTT	CASSAADGWTYEAFF
TRBV4-2	TRBJ1-5	TRBD1	.	TGTGCCAGCAGCCAAGTACAGGGGAATAGCAATCAGCCCCAGCATTTT	CASSQVQGNSNQPQHF
TRBV9	TRBJ2-1	.	once	TGTGCCAGCAGCGGGATCGGGAGCTCCTACAATGAGCAGTTCTTC	CASSGIGSSYNEQFF
TRBV7-9	TRBJ2-5	.	.	TGTGCCAGCAGCCCTGGGGCAGTAAGTTATGACCAAGAGACCCAGTACTTC	CASSPGAVSYDQETQYF
TRBV7-2	TRBJ1-1	.	.	TGTGCCAGCAGCTTAACTGCATCTGAAGCTTTCTTT	CASSLTASEAFF
TRBV5-6	TRBJ2-5	TRBD1	.	TGTGCCAGCAGCTTGGGACAGGGTAAAGAGACCCAGTACTTC	CASSLGQGKETQYF
TRBV11-3	TRBJ2-7	.	.	TGTGCCAGCAGCCCCAACGGGAGGCAGTACTTC	CASSPNGRQYF